This TCR beta chain was sequenced for a study of shared clonotypes between healthy human individuals. Everyone who donated was a Caucasian adult who lived in Nashville, Tennessee. Unmatched junction bases numbered 5, after V lost 4 bases and J lost 4 bases. Germline V gene data show CDR1 as SGHNT and CDR2 as YYREEE (reference sequence). The CDR3 length is 15 residues. Study-wide points: Donor scarcity curtailed the genetic and exposure-history diversity represented herein. Naive subsets tended to show greater estimated richness than memory subsets. In a handful of donors, about 5% of naive CD4 clonotypes appeared in common.

The assay was immunoSEQ multiplex PCR, and TCRdb's table has in-frame clones only and misses some. Among millions of clones listed, roughly nine tenths were seen once. A note on this clone: The antigen is undetermined.

The chain has TRBV5-4 and TRBJ1-6; 7 nucleotides match TRBD1. Sequenced material: naive CD4+ T cells sorted from blood. Subset described: CD45RA+ positively selected. This receptor was identified in a man in his late teens or twenties in good health. The CDR3 sequence: CASSPGRGYNSPLHF. CDR3 bases: TGTGCCAGCAGCCCGGGCAGGGGGTATAATTCACCCCTCCACTTT.